Described below is a single TCR beta chain sequence and its context. This clone was seen a few times. What this receptor recognizes is not known. No clone much larger than this one lies a single base away; base qualities are absent. The cohort was made up of 500 to 850 healthy bone marrow donors. At the time of sampling, every cohort member was nominally healthy, though immune exposures that went unrecorded were likely present. The donor tested CMV seronegative and was one of the 352 seronegative cohort members. Every donor gave a peripheral blood sample, and the peripheral blood mononuclear cells from that sample were used for TCR beta sequencing. The Qiagen DNeasy Blood Extraction Kit was used to extract genomic DNA from the blood cell samples. From the germline V gene (reference sequence), CDR1 is GTSNPN and CDR2 is SVGIG. The CDR3 runs 11 amino acids, cysteine and phenylalanine included. Here the CDR3 DNA is all that survives: 33 bases in frame from base 1. V is shortened by 5 bases, J by 2 bases, and the region joining them spans 7 bases.

This sample is part of a study of cytomegalovirus exposure and HLA in healthy donors (dated by TCRdb to 2016 to 2017). At the level of the whole study: An earlier analysis of more than 550 of the donors reported roughly 300 Gb of sequence data and 117 million unique TCR beta sequences obtained from roughly 170 million T cells. An early release covering around 630 HLA-typed donors comprised around 300 gigabases of sequencing data and around 86 million unique TCR sequences. Among the approximately 420 genotyped donors, approximately 77% belonged to the genetic ancestry cluster associated with self-reported Caucasian donors. The study was designed to test whether signatures of past pathogen exposure could be identified by cataloging public T cell receptors. Using immunosequencing, the study profiled T cell repertoires from about 620 subjects and related those repertoires to cytomegalovirus serostatus. In addition to the first cohort of approximately 670 subjects, a separate validation cohort of approximately 130 different subjects was used. The study combined high-throughput TCR immunosequencing, statistical association of individual TCRs with disease status, and machine learning to predict cytomegalovirus infection status. To study patterns of TCR occurrence, a later analysis re-analyzed previously published TCR beta repertoires from several hundred donors and added high-resolution HLA genotyping. In the later analysis, no new phenotypic data were used to find candidate immune exposures; instead, reliance was placed on TCR beta sequences and their occurrence across donors. An earlier analysis of 500 to 650 of the donors applied high-throughput TCR beta sequencing to assess whether each TCR beta V gene segment acted as functional or pseudogenic. Alongside the repertoire data, information on donor age, sex, ethnicity and CMV serostatus was compiled. In a later genetic analysis, genome-wide SNP genotypes for about 65% of the roughly 670 donors were used, and that subset was treated as a discovery cohort. Every repertoire in the discovery cohort had been generated on one and the same sequencing platform. Both class I and class II loci were covered by HLA typing, at four-digit resolution. Typing coverage differed by locus: A, B, C, DRB1 and DQB1 were typed in about 620-630 donors, DQA1 in about 500, DPA1 in 600 to 610, and DPB1 in 472. Roughly 5 DR-DQ haplotypes were handled as single units for association and clustering because linkage in the cohort was strong. Across 300 to 500 genotyped donors of the cohort, an average of approximately 200,000 unique TCR beta nucleotide sequences per donor were sequenced, and 15% to 20% of those sequences were non-productive.

Broad study findings and their caveats: A later analysis reported that several top co-occurrence clusters appeared linked to parvovirus B19, influenza, CMV and Epstein-Barr virus. According to a later analysis, most CMV-associated TCR beta chains appeared to be HLA-restricted, and the HLA associations seemed to be driven largely by CMV exposure. The study gave a list of 150 to 200 TCR beta chains associated with cytomegalovirus. A later analysis associated about 17,000 TCR beta sequences with specific HLA alleles at a false discovery rate of 0.05. The cohort was sequenced for TCR beta chains only, and without alpha or paired-chain data the features that could be detected were limited. The classifier was reported to diagnose cytomegalovirus status with high specificity and sensitivity in both the original cohort and the validation cohort. In a later analysis, the rate of TCR association differed among HLA loci, with DRB1 alleles having the most associated TCRs and HLA-C alleles having the fewest. CMV serostatus was the only immune exposure information available for the cohort. Because HLA typing was missing for some donors at each locus, association tests included only the typed subset. A cluster of highly shared sequence variants was judged likely to represent a technical artifact of the sequencing pipeline. An earlier analysis of approximately 540 of the donors showed that most TCR beta V segments appeared in productive rearrangements either about 87% or about 30% of the time, which broadly matched IMGT annotations. Most TCR sequences were observed very rarely across donors, whereas some public TCRs were present in many individuals. The presence/absence analyses assumed that sequencing depth was roughly uniform across donors, and that assumption may not be true. Compared with equally common non-associated chains, HLA-associated TCR beta chains in a later analysis were more clonally expanded and had lower generation probabilities. V-gene and J-gene trimming of TCR beta chains was associated with a missense DCLRE1C variant in a later genetic analysis, and the association was replicated in an independent cohort. When HLA alleles, especially DR and DQ, strongly co-occurred, attributing TCR associations to individual alleles was difficult. Some IMGT-functional V segments, including TRBV6-2 and TRBV6-3, could not be distinguished by the 87-base-pair reads and were therefore excluded. A further reported finding was that TCR beta sequences accurately predicted the HLA-A and HLA-B alleles for most subjects in the first cohort. Correlated functional status among segregating V segments might be attributable to linkage disequilibrium, but an unknown experimental factor could not be ruled out. The authors suggested that the approach could potentially be extended to other disease states and immunological phenotypes. A few of the identified cytomegalovirus-associated TCR beta chains were confirmed in vitro to be specific for cytomegalovirus antigens. Compared with the roughly 700-donor mean, donors in an Asian-associated ancestry cluster had fewer N-insertions in productive TCRs, according to a later genetic analysis. Roughly 15 rarely observed V segments, including chromosome 9 orphons, were excluded from the earlier analysis of a few hundred of the donors because counts were too low.

Receptor amplification or capture employed the immunoSEQ multiplex PCR assay. For the multiplex PCR, a mixture combining 60 forward primers for TCR Vbeta segments and 13 reverse primers for TCR Jbeta segments was used. The CDR3 region of rearranged TCR beta genes was amplified from genomic DNA by a multiplex PCR assay. Amplified TCR beta libraries were sequenced as 87-base-pair reads on the Illumina HiSeq System. The study's processing was this. Across the 700 or so repertoires, a later analysis counted tens of millions of unique TCR beta chains, about 10 million of which were shared by at least two donors. Raw reads were error-corrected and collapsed into unique sequences by a nearest-neighbor algorithm in which closely related sequences were merged to remove PCR and sequencing errors. CDR3 sequences were aligned to IMGT reference sequences to assign V, D and J gene segments. For a sequence to be retained, a match of at least six nucleotides was required to both a V gene segment and a J gene segment. A rearrangement counted as productive if the CDR3 had no stop codons and remained in frame with V and J, and every other rearrangement counted as non-productive. Following IMGT convention, CDR3 was defined as the stretch from the second conserved V-encoded cysteine up to the conserved J-encoded phenylalanine. In an earlier analysis of more than 550 of the donors, sequences lacking an unambiguous match to a single V gene segment were excluded. In an earlier analysis of approximately 500 of the donors, a V segment was called functional when productive rearrangements were above 56.7%, and segregating when the standard deviation between donors exceeded 5%. A statistical classification framework was developed to diagnose cytomegalovirus status using the catalog of TCR beta chain sequences. In a later analysis, TCR nucleotide sequences were compared against IMGT/GENE-DB human TR gene sequences so that V and J genes could be assigned. The TCRdist pipeline was used in a later analysis to assign CDR3 sequences and most-parsimonious VDJ recombination scenarios. In a later analysis, each TCR beta chain was defined by its CDR3 amino acid sequence together with its V-gene family, and reads without a unique V-gene family were excluded. In a later analysis, approximately 590 highly shared, low-generation-probability nucleotide sequences were removed to address suspected cross-contamination and a sequencing artifact. For each public chain, a later analysis derived a clonal expansion index from normalized ranks of inferred template counts within each repertoire. Generation probabilities in a later analysis came from a VDJ recombination model fitted to out-of-frame rearrangements, and those results were checked against IGoR. Hypergeometric tests were used in a later analysis to score TCR-TCR, TCR-HLA and TCR-CMV co-occurrence, with a repertoire-size bias correction applied to the TCR pairs. False discovery rates were estimated in a later analysis by permuting HLA or CMV assignments 20 times. In a later analysis, co-occurring TCRs were grouped with DBSCAN, and TCRdist sequence similarity was added when clustering was performed within HLA-allele-positive subsets. For co-occurrence clustering, repertoires with fewer than 30,000 or more than 120,000 public chains were excluded, along with roughly five repertoires with anomalous nucleotide sharing. Not all clones reach the TCRdb copy of this immuneACCESS table, which keeps in-frame sequences only. Checked studies attribute under half of the gap to unresolved V genes and leave the rest unexplained. The V and J calls and clone size come from that table; D and trimming were worked out from the DNA. The sample has 150,000 to 200,000 clones on record, around 77% of them singletons. The ten top clones hold 1.5% to 2% of the sample.

Sequencing used PBMCs. The origin of this receptor is a woman aged 25 to 39 in good health and CMV-seronegative. The sequence links TRBV30 to TRBJ2-7; the D gene is perhaps TRBD1, on 6 matching bases. CDR3 region: CAWGTTYEQYF. In nucleotides, the sequence is TGTGCCTGGGGGACAACCTACGAGCAGTACTTC.